The clone carrying this TCR beta chain was counted ten times or more. Its matching antigen is unknown. Diagnosing involved the use of clinical symptoms, serum thyroxine and TRAb, thyroid ultrasound and orbital computed tomography. With 6 bases clipped from V and 6 bases from J, the junction kept 7 bases outside the gene matches. The CDR3 has 13 amino acids. These data belong to a study of T cells in Graves' hyperthyroidism and ophthalmopathy. On the study more broadly: At initial diagnosis, before any treatment had begun, peripheral blood was obtained. Study-wide findings and caveats: Blood also carried most thyroid clonotypes expanded above 0.001. The model identified upcoming ophthalmopathy a median approximately seven months ahead of onset.

Using RNA transcripts as the source, TCR beta CDR3 regions were amplified. In the first-round RT-PCR of the TCR CDR3, the HTBI primer set was used. TCRdb reprocessed the multiplex PCR reads via MiXCR and lists one record per CDR3 protein. The sample lists around 690,000 distinct CDR3 sequences, 17% occurring once. This sequence originates from a man aged 50 to 60 with Graves' hyperthyroidism. The chain combines TRBV12-3 or TRBV12-4 with TRBJ1-1; TRBD1 aligns across 7 bases. The sample consisted of blood. The CDR3 sequence: CASRRTGAPEAFF. The DNA for the CDR3 is TGTGCCAGCAGGCGGACAGGCGCCCCTGAAGCTTTCTTT.